This T cell receptor (beta chain) was profiled in a study of T cells in Graves' hyperthyroidism and ophthalmopathy. The source material, RNA transcripts, was used to amplify TCR beta CDR3 regions. In the first-round RT-PCR of the TCR CDR3, the HTBI primer set was used. MiXCR, applied by TCRdb to the multiplex PCR reads, yields one record per CDR3 protein. The sample lists 340,000 or so distinct CDR3 sequences; under 25% were seen once. Stable disease denoted Graves' hyperthyroidism without ophthalmopathy progression within 18 months. The CDR3 consists of 15 residues. Germline V gene lookup returns CDR1 MNHNS and CDR2 SASEGT. Trimming took 6 bases from V and 3 from J; bases not matched to a gene: 9.

The genes are TRBV6-1 and TRBJ2-3; 7 nucleotides match TRBD2. The receptor's source is a woman aged 45-60 years with Graves' hyperthyroidism. Sequencing was performed on blood. The CDR3 region has the DNA TGTGCCAGCAGCCGAAACTTGGGGGGGACAGATACGCAGTATTTT. It yields the protein CASSRNLGGTDTQYF.